This T cell receptor (beta chain) stems from a study of vaccination effects on CD4 cells after COVID-19. About the research overall: Researchers obtained post-vaccine samples at a median of 72 days past the second dose. Study outcomes and limitations: There were few convalescent patients in the study and no early post-infection timepoints. Late after vaccination, infection- and vaccine-induced clones showed marked clonal contraction.

Trimming took off 0 bases at V and 0 bases at J, with 11 bases between the two ends. The germline V gene has CDR1 GTSNPN and CDR2 SVGIG (reference sequence). This CDR3 is 15 amino acids long. ViraFEST assay sequencing came after antigen-specific CD4+ T cells were expanded with viral peptide pools. Once cultured for approximately ten days, the cells underwent separation to obtain CD4+ T cells. Of the BNT162b2 and mRNA-1273 vaccines, participants received two doses of one or the other. IL-2 medium took the place of half the medium on both days 3 and 7. Repertoires were generated with immunoSEQ multiplex PCR, while TCRdb's copy carries only in-frame clones and drops some. Of approximately 61,000 clones in the sample, about 80% were seen once. Note on this clone: Its antigen remains unidentified.

This TCR was recovered from a human donor who received a COVID-19 vaccine. The V gene is TRBV30, the J gene TRBJ1-2; D gene uncertain. The source material was CD4+ T cells from PBMCs cultured with HCoV-229E spike peptides, sampled after COVID-19 vaccination. The CDR3 reads CAWSVRRSTNYGYTF. The CDR3 region has the DNA TGTGCCTGGAGTGTACGACGGTCGACTAACTATGGCTACACCTTC.